Listed below are T cell receptor beta chains from one sample, sequenced in a study of metastatic and nonmetastatic thyroid tumors. Using MiXCR, TCRdb re-called clones from the PCR reads. The sample has around 28,000 clones, roughly 3.5% seen once. Sample: blood. These receptors came from a male donor with papillary thyroid cancer or a benign thyroid nodule (not recorded which). Some clones in this sample may be carry-over from other donors' samples. The CDR3 runs from the conserved cysteine through the conserved F or W. A D gene is named only where the DNA matches it firmly. Clone size is given for some rows only: seen once, a few or many times, or a class if the clone is expanded.

many,NA,TRBV5-1,TRBJ2-1,TGCGCCAGCAGCTTGCGGGCTCACTCCTACAATGAGCAGTTCTTC,CASSLRAHSYNEQFF
NA,NA,TRBV7-3,TRBJ2-3,TGTGCCAGCAGCTCCCAAGGGGGGGGAACAGATACGCAGTATTTT,CASSSQGGGTDTQYF
few,TRBD1,TRBV19,TRBJ1-2,TGTGCCAGTAGTTCCGGACAGGGGCTTGGCTACACCTTC,CASSSGQGLGYTF
NA,TRBD2,TRBV27,TRBJ2-2,TGTGCCAGCAGTTGGGCCTTTGGGGGGGTCGGGGAGCTGTTTTTT,CASSWAFGGVGELFF
many,NA,TRBV28,TRBJ1-4,TGTGCCAGCAACTCGGGCGGGGTGACCGCAACTAATGAAAAACTGTTTTTT,CASNSGGVTATNEKLFF
many,TRBD2,TRBV6-6,TRBJ2-3,TGTGCCAGCAGTTACTCGGCGGGAGGGGCAGATACGCAGTATTTT,CASSYSAGGADTQYF
few,TRBD2,TRBV7-6,TRBJ2-7,TGTGCCAGCAGCTTAGCGGGGGGGTTCGAGCAGTACTTC,CASSLAGGFEQYF
few,TRBD1,TRBV6-1,TRBJ2-1,TGTGCCAGCAGTGAAAGGTACCAGGGGGCTAGTAATGAGCAGTTCTTC,CASSERYQGASNEQFF
few,TRBD1,TRBV28,TRBJ1-2,TGTGCCAGCAGCTCGTCGGAGGGGGCGGTTAGAGGTGGCTACACCTTC,CASSSSEGAVRGGYTF
few,NA,TRBV6-1,TRBJ2-4,TGTGCCAGCATCCCGGTAGCCAAAAACATTCAGTACTTC,CASIPVAKNIQYF
few,TRBD2,TRBV5-1,TRBJ2-3,TGCGCCAGCAGCTTGGGGCTAGCGGGTAACGCAGATACGCAGTATTTT,CASSLGLAGNADTQYF
many,NA,TRBV7-2,TRBJ1-5,TGTGCCAGCAGCTTGGGGCAGGGAAATCAGCCCCAGCATTTT,CASSLGQGNQPQHF
many,NA,TRBV11-2,TRBJ2-2,TGTGCCAGCGGAGTGGGCACAGGCTACGGGGAGCTGTTTTTT,CASGVGTGYGELFF
medium-sized,TRBD2,TRBV6-4,TRBJ2-3,TGTGCCAGCAGTGTTCGAGCGGGAGAAGCAGATACGCAGTATTTT,CASSVRAGEADTQYF
many,NA,TRBV4-2,TRBJ2-7,TGTGCCAGCAGCCAACTGACAGTCGGGCGAACCTACGAGCAGTACTTC,CASSQLTVGRTYEQYF